The 31 T cell receptor beta chains presented below share a single source sample, sequenced in a study of beta chain features in type 1 diabetes. Study-wide results and limits: TCRB CDR3s from Type 1 diabetes patients were moderately but significantly shorter in all four CD4+ subsets.

Expressed TCRB transcripts were sequenced because the entire RNA isolate underwent reverse transcription. The assay was immunoSEQ multiplex PCR, and TCRdb's table has in-frame clones only and misses some. The table records 230,000 or so clones, approximately 16% of them present only once. No antigen is known for these receptors. The sample consisted of naive CD4+ T cells from blood. The receptors derive from a man aged 25-45 years with type 1 diabetes.

There are a few counts of this clone. This rearrangement joins TRBV9 to TRBJ2-1, with D unclear. The CDR3 runs to 14 residues. Per the germline V gene, CDR1 is SGDLS and CDR2 is YYNGEE. V lost 2 bases and J lost 0, with 6 bases in between. The CDR3 DNA reads as TGTGCCAGCAGCGTTGGGGTCTCCTACAATGAGCAGTTCTTC. It is translated as CASSVGVSYNEQFF.

Points on this clone: The same CDR3 is also encoded by other DNA sequences in this sample. The chain carries TRBV10-3 and TRBJ2-5, with TRBD2 identical over 7 bases. Germline CDR1 is ENHRY and CDR2 is SYGVKD. The J segment lost 1 base and the V segment lost 4 bases, leaving 0 bases of the junction unmatched. There are 13 residues in the CDR3. CDR3 region: CAISGGSQETQYF. As DNA, the CDR3 is TGTGCCATCAGTGGCGGGAGCCAAGAGACCCAGTACTTC.

This clone occurred a few times. The chain carries TRBV15 and TRBJ2-5; D may be TRBD1 (6 bases). Germline lookup yields CDR1 LNHNV and CDR2 YYDKDF (reference sequence). V gave up 4 bases and J gave up 5 bases, with 17 bases separating them. This CDR3 has 15 residues. Here the CDR3 reads CATSTRTGQGETQYF. As DNA, the CDR3 is TGTGCCACCAGCACACGGACGGGCCAGGGGGAGACCCAGTACTTC.

In DNA form, the CDR3 reads TGCAGCGTGTCGCAGGGGACCCCCACAGATACGCAGTATTTT. Translating it yields CSVSQGTPTDTQYF. The gene calls are TRBV29-1 and TRBJ2-3, with a possible D match to TRBD1 (6 bases). Germline V gene lookup returns CDR1 SQVTM and CDR2 ANQGSEA. The CDR3 extends over 14 amino acids. Trimming stripped 6 bases from V and 2 bases from J, with 15 bases between.

This clone was detected a few times. The genes are TRBV9 and TRBJ1-5, with D uncertain. The germline V gene encodes CDR1 SGDLS and CDR2 YYNGEE. The CDR3 is 15 amino acids. Trimming pared 0 bases from V and 1 base from J, leaving 8 bases between. CDR3 amino acids: CASSVDSGSNQPQHF. The CDR3 DNA reads as TGTGCCAGCAGCGTAGACAGCGGCAGCAATCAGCCCCAGCATTTT.

The sample holds a few counts of this clone. The gene calls are TRBV4-1 and TRBJ2-1, with D perhaps matching TRBD1 or TRBD2 (6 bases each). The CDR3 loop spans 14 amino acids. Germline-derived CDR1 and CDR2 are MGHRA and YSYEKL. V lost 2 bases to trimming and J lost 10 bases, with 15 bases between them. The CDR3 DNA follows: TGCGCCAGCAGCCAAACGAACAGGGCGGGGGAGCAGTTCTTC. Translated, it gives CASSQTNRAGEQFF.

This clone has a handful of counts. J is TRBJ2-1 and V is TRBV30; 10 bases line up with TRBD2. CDR1 and CDR2 from the germline V gene are GTSNPN and SVGIG (reference sequence). Losses at the gene ends were 0 bases for V and 15 bases for J; bases not matched to a gene: 11. This CDR3 is built from 14 residues. The CDR3 spells CAWSVRLAGQGPFF. In DNA form, the CDR3 reads TGTGCCTGGAGTGTAAGACTAGCGGGCCAAGGTCCGTTCTTC.

The sample holds a few counts of this clone. The V call is TRBV6-6, the J call TRBJ1-5; no definite D call. Germline V CDR1 and CDR2: MNHNY, SVGAGI (reference sequence). The length of the CDR3 is 12 residues. V was clipped by 7 bases and J by 1 base, with 5 bases between them. CDR3 region: CASTTSNQPQHF. CDR3 sequence (DNA): TGTGCCAGCACGACAAGCAATCAGCCCCAGCATTTT.

This clone has only a few counts. The rearrangement uses TRBV7-2 and TRBJ1-3; weak D call: TRBD1 (6 bases). CDR1 is SGHTA, CDR2 FQGNSA, per germline. CDR3 length: 14 amino acids. V was pared by 5 bases and J by 0 bases, with 8 bases between. CDR3 sequence reads: CASSRQDSGNTIYF. CDR3 in DNA: TGTGCCAGCAGCCGACAGGACTCTGGAAACACCATATATTTT. Full variable domain (outside the CDR3, taken from reference TRBV7-2 and TRBJ1-3): GAGVSQSPSNKVTEKGKDVELRCDPISGHTALYWYRQSLGQGLEFLIYFQGNSAPDKSGLPSDRFSAERTGGSVSTLTIQRTQQEDSAVYLCASSRQDSGNTIYFGEGSWLTVV.

This clone has more than one count but fewer than ten. The chain is built from TRBV9 and TRBJ2-7; unclear D gene. Looked up from germline, CDR1 is SGDLS and CDR2 is YYNGEE. The ends were cut back, 0 bases at V and 3 bases at J, with 7 bases in the middle. This CDR3 spans 13 amino acids. For the CDR3, the DNA is TGTGCCAGCAGCGTAGACAGTAACTACGAGCAGTACTTC. It codes for CASSVDSNYEQYF.

In its sample, this clone was seen a few times. This sequence joins TRBV29-1 and TRBJ2-1; D possibly uses TRBD1 or TRBD2 (5 bases each). This CDR3 has 12 residues. Trimming removed 7 bases from V and 5 bases from J, with 12 bases in between. CDR1 is SQVTM and CDR2 is ANQGSEA in the germline V gene. This chain's CDR3 is CSDGTTNNEQFF. DNA for the CDR3: TGCAGCGATGGGACCACGAACAATGAGCAGTTCTTC.

In this sample, this clone turned up a few times. The V gene is TRBV7-2, the J gene TRBJ2-3, with 7 bases aligning to TRBD1. Germline V gene data show CDR1 as SGHTA and CDR2 as FQGNSA. Trimming cost V 3 bases and J 2 bases; bases outside gene matches: 2. CDR3 size: 14 residues. The chain's CDR3 is CASSLGQPTDTQYF. CDR3 in DNA: TGTGCCAGCAGCTTGGGACAGCCCACAGATACGCAGTATTTT.

This clone was observed a few times. The chain carries TRBV30 and TRBJ1-1, with D unresolved. The length of the CDR3 is 14 residues. Germline V gene lookup returns CDR1 GTSNPN and CDR2 SVGIG (reference sequence). Between the trimmed V and J ends, which lost 4 bases and 0 bases, there was a span of 12 bases. CDR3 in DNA: TGTGCCTGGAACAGACTCAATTTGAACACTGAAGCTTTCTTT. Protein product: CAWNRLNLNTEAFF. Drawing the rest from reference TRBV30 and TRBJ1-1, the complete variable domain is SQTIHQWPATLVQPVGSPLSLECTVEGTSNPNLYWYRQAAGRGLQLLFYSVGIGQISSEVPQNLSASRPQDRQFILSSKKLLLSDSGFYLCAWNRLNLNTEAFFGQGTRLTVV.

This chain joins TRBV7-2 and TRBJ2-7; TRBD2 matches at 9 bases. This CDR3 is built from 15 residues. Germline V gene lookup returns CDR1 SGHTA and CDR2 FQGNSA. The V segment lost 0 bases and the J segment 5 bases; nucleotides outside the gene matches: 5. CDR3 sequence (DNA): TGTGCCAGCAGCTTAGCGCCAGCGGGAGGCCACGAGCAGTACTTC. Translated: CASSLAPAGGHEQYF. Looking up the rest from reference TRBV7-2 and TRBJ2-7 gives the full variable domain: GAGVSQSPSNKVTEKGKDVELRCDPISGHTALYWYRQSLGQGLEFLIYFQGNSAPDKSGLPSDRFSAERTGGSVSTLTIQRTQQEDSAVYLCASSLAPAGGHEQYFGPGTRLTVT.

This clone has a handful of counts. The CDR3 nucleotides read TGTGCCAGCAGCTTCTTAGCGGGAGAAGGTTACGAGCAGTACTTC. Translated: CASSFLAGEGYEQYF. The chain carries TRBV11-2 and TRBJ2-7; TRBD2 aligns across 9 bases. This CDR3 spans 15 amino acids. Germline V lookup: CDR1 SGHAT, CDR2 FQNNGV. V was pared by 3 bases and J by 4 bases, with 7 bases of the junction left unmatched.

This chain connects TRBV9 to TRBJ1-5; D unclear. V was trimmed by 0 bases and J by 5 bases, leaving 9 bases between them. CDR3 length: 14 residues. CDR1 and CDR2 from the germline V gene are SGDLS and YYNGEE. The CDR3 bases are TGTGCCAGCAGCGTAGCTTCCGCAGATCAGCCCCAGCATTTT. Translating it yields CASSVASADQPQHF. The entire variable domain, with the rest obtained from reference TRBV9 and TRBJ1-5, is as follows: DSGVTQTPKHLITATGQRVTLRCSPRSGDLSVYWYQQSLDQGLQFLIQYYNGEERAKGNILERFSAQQFPDLHSELNLSSLELGDSALYFCASSVASADQPQHFGDGTRLSIL.

This clone was seen a few times. This chain joins TRBV10-1 and TRBJ1-1; the D gene is possibly TRBD1 (6 bases). The V gene lost 4 bases and the J gene lost 1 base, with 7 bases spanning the gap. The germline V gene has CDR1 WNHNN and CDR2 SYGVQD (reference sequence). The CDR3 has 13 residues. In nucleotides, the CDR3 is TGCGCCAGCAGTGCGACAGGGAACACTGAAGCTTTCTTT. Translating gives CASSATGNTEAFF.

The chain is built from TRBV11-1 and TRBJ2-7, with 10 bases fitting TRBD1. The CDR3 sequence is 14 residues long. Germline values: CDR1 SGHAT, CDR2 FQDESV (reference sequence). V was clipped by 5 bases and J by 3 bases; unmatched bases: 4. DNA of the CDR3: TGTGCCAGCAGCGCCCGGGACAGGGGCTACGAGCAGTACTTC. This gives the protein CASSARDRGYEQYF.

Comment on this clone: Different DNA sequences within this sample yield the same CDR3. The chain uses TRBV29-1 and TRBJ1-1; D uncertain. CDR3 length equals 12 residues. Germline CDR1 SQVTM, CDR2 ANQGSEA. The V gene lost 1 base and the J gene lost 5 bases, with 8 bases spanning the gap. CDR3 DNA: TGCAGCGTTGAAGGGGCTGGAACTGAAGCTTTCTTT. Translating it yields CSVEGAGTEAFF.

V is TRBV29-1 and J is TRBJ2-4; D may be TRBD1 (5 bases). Germline V gene data show CDR1 as SQVTM and CDR2 as ANQGSEA. This CDR3 has 13 amino acids. Trimming removed 4 bases from V and 3 bases from J, with 10 bases in between. CDR3 nucleotide sequence: TGCAGCGTTGCCGGCAGGGTCAAAAACATTCAGTACTTC. This encodes CSVAGRVKNIQYF.

The chain has TRBV18 and TRBJ2-7; tentative D call: TRBD1 (6 bases). The germline gives CDR1 KGHSH, CDR2 LQKENI. V gave up 1 base and J gave up 3 bases, with 10 bases separating them. The CDR3 loop spans 14 amino acids. CDR3: CASSPLRTDYEQYF. As DNA, the CDR3 is TGTGCCAGCTCACCACTTCGGACAGACTACGAGCAGTACTTC.

There are a few counts of this clone. The chain is built from TRBV29-1 and TRBJ2-5; no clear D gene. With 4 bases removed from V and 5 bases from J, the gap between germline ends came to 20 bases. This CDR3 spans 15 amino acids. The V gene's germline CDR1 is SQVTM and CDR2 ANQGSEA. CDR3 region: CSVAPSRWGSETQYF. The CDR3 DNA reads TGCAGCGTTGCTCCCTCACGGTGGGGTTCGGAGACCCAGTACTTC.

The rearrangement uses TRBV28 and TRBJ2-4, with no clear D. Trimming took 10 bases from V and 0 from J, leaving 10 bases between them. The CDR3 spans 13 residues. Germline V gene data show CDR1 as MDHEN and CDR2 as SYDVKM. This CDR3 reads CATLNLAKNIQYF. In DNA form, the CDR3 reads TGTGCCACCTTAAACTTAGCCAAAAACATTCAGTACTTC.

This chain uses TRBV2 with TRBJ2-5, with a tentative D call TRBD1 (6 bases). V was shortened by 4 bases and J by 10 bases, with 16 bases between the two germline ends. The CDR3 consists of 13 residues. The germline V gene has CDR1 SNHLY and CDR2 FYNNEI. Here the CDR3 DNA reads TGTGCCAGCAGTGGGACAGCCCCAGGTGGCCAGTACTTC. Residues: CASSGTAPGGQYF. Full variable domain (missing parts from reference TRBV2 and TRBJ2-5): EPEVTQTPSHQVTQMGQEVILRCVPISNHLYFYWYRQILGQKVEFLVSFYNNEISEKSEIFDDQFSVERPDGSNFTLKIRSTKLEDSAMYFCASSGTAPGGQYFGPGTRLLVL.

The chain carries TRBV28 and TRBJ1-1; the D gene is possibly TRBD1 (6 bases). CDR1 and CDR2 from the germline V gene are MDHEN and SYDVKM. This CDR3 contains 15 residues. V lost 6 bases and J 2 bases, leaving 16 bases between the germline ends. As DNA, the CDR3 is TGTGCCAGCAGGACTTGGGGGGCCGATAACACTGAAGCTTTCTTT. It is translated as CASRTWGADNTEAFF.

The CDR3: CASSVRGGPSTDTQYF. CDR3 nucleotides: TGTGCCAGCAGCGTACGAGGGGGCCCTAGCACAGATACGCAGTATTTT. V gene TRBV9 combines with J gene TRBJ2-3, with 7 nucleotides matching TRBD1. The CDR3 runs to 16 residues. Trimming removed 1 base from V and 0 bases from J; junction bases left unmatched: 5. Germline V gives CDR1 SGDLS, CDR2 YYNGEE.

This clone showed up just a few times. The J gene is TRBJ2-1, the V gene TRBV7-9; 9 bases fit TRBD2. This CDR3 is built from 14 residues. CDR1 and CDR2 (germline): SEHNR, FQNEAQ (reference sequence). V shed 11 bases and J 0 bases; nucleotides not matched to a gene: 5. CDR3 DNA: TGTGCCGGAAATAGCGGGAGCTCCTACAATGAGCAGTTCTTC. It yields the protein CAGNSGSSYNEQFF.

This clone was picked up a small number of times. The chain couples TRBV7-2 to TRBJ2-3, with D tentatively TRBD1 or TRBD2 (5 bases each). V gave up 2 bases and J gave up 0 bases, with 12 bases separating them. There are 16 residues in the CDR3. Per the germline V gene, CDR1 is SGHTA and CDR2 is FQGNSA. The CDR3 bases are TGTGCCAGCAGCTTACAGGGACCCTCAAGCACAGATACGCAGTATTTT. Translating it yields CASSLQGPSSTDTQYF.

V gene TRBV18 combines with J gene TRBJ2-2, with unresolved D. The CDR3 is 14 residues long. The V gene's germline CDR1 is KGHSH and CDR2 LQKENI. Trimming took off 6 bases at V and 2 bases at J, with 10 bases between the two ends. CDR3 nucleotides: TGTGCCAGCTCGGAACAGAGTAACACCGGGGAGCTGTTTTTT. The encoded protein is CASSEQSNTGELFF.

This clone was counted a few times. This sequence joins TRBV7-2 and TRBJ2-1; 8 nucleotides match TRBD2. CDR3 length: 16 residues. In germline, CDR1 is SGHTA, CDR2 FQGNSA. With V trimmed by 1 base and J by 6 bases, 8 bases remained unmatched. In nucleotides, the CDR3 is TGTGCCAGCAGCTTAGTCTCACGGACTAGCAGCAATGAGCAGTTCTTC. The encoded protein is CASSLVSRTSSNEQFF. The full variable domain, completed using reference TRBV7-2 and TRBJ2-1, is GAGVSQSPSNKVTEKGKDVELRCDPISGHTALYWYRQSLGQGLEFLIYFQGNSAPDKSGLPSDRFSAERTGGSVSTLTIQRTQQEDSAVYLCASSLVSRTSSNEQFFGPGTRLTVL.

This clone was detected only a few times. V gene TRBV6-6 combines with J gene TRBJ1-1; D remains unclear. The CDR3 is 10 residues long. CDR1 is MNHNY, CDR2 SVGAGI, per germline (reference sequence). V lost 6 bases, J lost 1 base, and 0 bases lay in between. The CDR3 reads CASRNTEAFF. The DNA for the CDR3 is TGTGCCAGCAGGAACACTGAAGCTTTCTTT.